A selection of T cell receptor beta chains follows, all from one sample in a study of blood T cell repertoires in COVID-19. The method was immunoSEQ multiplex PCR; TCRdb's version includes in-frame clones alone and lacks a portion of them. The sample lists about 82,000 clones, about four fifths seen once, with around 13% in the top ten. The sample was peripheral blood. The origin of the receptors is a woman between 40 and 50 years old with active or convalescent COVID-19. CDR3s include the opening cysteine and the closing phenylalanine or tryptophan. Each record gives: CDR3 protein, J gene, D gene, V gene. D genes are given only for firm matches.

CDR3aa: CASSGGGSYNEQFF
j_gene: TRBJ2-1
d_gene: .
v_gene: TRBV5-1

CDR3aa: CASSLAPTGGNSPLHF
j_gene: TRBJ1-6
d_gene: TRBD1
v_gene: TRBV5-1

CDR3aa: CASSLNAGLGHEQFF
j_gene: TRBJ2-1
d_gene: .
v_gene: TRBV5-1

CDR3aa: CASSQAGGSYNEQFF
j_gene: TRBJ2-1
d_gene: TRBD1
v_gene: TRBV3-1/TRBV3-2

CDR3aa: CASSSRQGADEKLFF
j_gene: TRBJ1-4
d_gene: TRBD1
v_gene: TRBV5-1

CDR3aa: CASSSTGGTGYTF
j_gene: TRBJ1-2
d_gene: TRBD1
v_gene: TRBV2

CDR3aa: CASGLVQAGGFGYTF
j_gene: TRBJ1-2
d_gene: TRBD1
v_gene: TRBV12-5

CDR3aa: CASSLALAADTQYF
j_gene: TRBJ2-3
d_gene: TRBD2
v_gene: TRBV7-2

CDR3aa: CASSSWTDQPQHF
j_gene: TRBJ1-5
d_gene: .
v_gene: TRBV7-9

CDR3aa: CASSRQGAANNSPLHF
j_gene: TRBJ1-6
d_gene: TRBD1
v_gene: TRBV7-9

CDR3aa: CASSQGRPGSNYEQYF
j_gene: TRBJ2-7
d_gene: .
v_gene: TRBV4-1

CDR3aa: CASKGQRLSYEQYF
j_gene: TRBJ2-7
d_gene: .
v_gene: TRBV2

CDR3aa: CASSQVATSTDTQYF
j_gene: TRBJ2-3
d_gene: .
v_gene: TRBV3-1/TRBV3-2

CDR3aa: CSVETRQGKAETQYF
j_gene: TRBJ2-5
d_gene: TRBD1
v_gene: TRBV29-1

CDR3aa: CASSRGDRPNTGELFF
j_gene: TRBJ2-2
d_gene: .
v_gene: TRBV27

CDR3aa: CATPSGSGTGNGYTF
j_gene: TRBJ1-2
d_gene: TRBD1
v_gene: TRBV10-3

CDR3aa: CASSLPGLGDEQYF
j_gene: TRBJ2-7
d_gene: TRBD2
v_gene: TRBV5-1

CDR3aa: CASSIDRTSAGGYTF
j_gene: TRBJ1-2
d_gene: .
v_gene: TRBV19

CDR3aa: CAISTGTGVGSNQPQHF
j_gene: TRBJ1-5
d_gene: TRBD1
v_gene: TRBV10-3

CDR3aa: CATSDLPAGTGLGGELFF
j_gene: TRBJ2-2
d_gene: TRBD1
v_gene: TRBV24-1

CDR3aa: CASSQDKDRSLEQYF
j_gene: TRBJ2-7
d_gene: .
v_gene: TRBV3-1/TRBV3-2

CDR3aa: CASSPQGAGDTEAFF
j_gene: TRBJ1-1
d_gene: TRBD1
v_gene: TRBV7-9

CDR3aa: CASSSQGAQEKLFF
j_gene: TRBJ1-4
d_gene: TRBD1
v_gene: TRBV5-1

CDR3aa: CASSIHRETTYEQYF
j_gene: TRBJ2-7
d_gene: .
v_gene: TRBV7-9

CDR3aa: CASSQDFEGEQFF
j_gene: TRBJ2-1
d_gene: .
v_gene: TRBV3-1/TRBV3-2

CDR3aa: CASSQTGATEAFF
j_gene: TRBJ1-1
d_gene: TRBD1
v_gene: TRBV7-9

CDR3aa: CASSLEAGNTEAFF
j_gene: TRBJ1-1
d_gene: .
v_gene: TRBV11-3

CDR3aa: CASSQTGGTDTQYF
j_gene: TRBJ2-3
d_gene: TRBD1
v_gene: TRBV6-4

CDR3aa: CASSQELGLRNTEAFF
j_gene: TRBJ1-1
d_gene: .
v_gene: TRBV3-1/TRBV3-2

CDR3aa: CASSLEPRGLGNSPLHF
j_gene: TRBJ1-6
d_gene: TRBD1
v_gene: TRBV7-8

CDR3aa: CASSFGQETYEQYF
j_gene: TRBJ2-7
d_gene: TRBD1
v_gene: TRBV2

CDR3aa: CASSSTGQGPYEQYF
j_gene: TRBJ2-7
d_gene: TRBD1
v_gene: TRBV14

CDR3aa: CASSLRGGEQFF
j_gene: TRBJ2-1
d_gene: .
v_gene: TRBV7-2

CDR3aa: CATSREGSTYTEAFF
j_gene: TRBJ1-1
d_gene: .
v_gene: TRBV15

CDR3aa: CATGLEIEQFF
j_gene: TRBJ2-1
d_gene: TRBD2
v_gene: TRBV24-1

CDR3aa: CASSETPPGRAEAFF
j_gene: TRBJ1-1
d_gene: .
v_gene: TRBV25-1